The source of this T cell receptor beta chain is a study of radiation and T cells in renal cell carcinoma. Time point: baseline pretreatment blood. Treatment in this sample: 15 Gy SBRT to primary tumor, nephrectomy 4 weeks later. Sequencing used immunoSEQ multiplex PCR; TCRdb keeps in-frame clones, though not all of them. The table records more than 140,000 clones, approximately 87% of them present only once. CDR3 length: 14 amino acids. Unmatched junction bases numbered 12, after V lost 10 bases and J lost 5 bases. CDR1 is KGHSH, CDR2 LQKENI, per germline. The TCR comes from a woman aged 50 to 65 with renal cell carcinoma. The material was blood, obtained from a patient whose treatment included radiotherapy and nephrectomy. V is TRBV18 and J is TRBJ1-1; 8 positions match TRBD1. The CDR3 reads CATSLQGVGTEAFF. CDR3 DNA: TGTGCCACGAGTTTACAGGGGGTGGGAACTGAAGCTTTCTTT.